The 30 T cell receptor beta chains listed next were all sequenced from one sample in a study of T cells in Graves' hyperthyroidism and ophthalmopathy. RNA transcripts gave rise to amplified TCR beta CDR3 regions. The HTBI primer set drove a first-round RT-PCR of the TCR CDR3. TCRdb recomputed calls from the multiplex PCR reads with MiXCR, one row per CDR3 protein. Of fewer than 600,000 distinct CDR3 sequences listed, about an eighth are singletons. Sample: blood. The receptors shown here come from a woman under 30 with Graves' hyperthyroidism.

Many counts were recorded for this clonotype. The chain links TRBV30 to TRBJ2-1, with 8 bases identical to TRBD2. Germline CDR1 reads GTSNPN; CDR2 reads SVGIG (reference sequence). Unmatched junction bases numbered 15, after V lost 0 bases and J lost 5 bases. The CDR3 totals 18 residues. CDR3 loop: CAWSVYPPGLATHNEQFF. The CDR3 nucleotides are TGTGCCTGGAGTGTATATCCCCCCGGACTAGCAACACACAATGAGCAGTTCTTC.

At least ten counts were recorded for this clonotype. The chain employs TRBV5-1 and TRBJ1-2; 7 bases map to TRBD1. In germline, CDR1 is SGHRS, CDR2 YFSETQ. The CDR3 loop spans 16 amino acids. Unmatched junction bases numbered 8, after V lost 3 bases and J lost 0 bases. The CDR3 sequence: CASSSLGQAANYGYTF. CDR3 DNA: TGCGCCAGCAGCTCCCTCGGACAGGCAGCTAACTATGGCTACACCTTC.

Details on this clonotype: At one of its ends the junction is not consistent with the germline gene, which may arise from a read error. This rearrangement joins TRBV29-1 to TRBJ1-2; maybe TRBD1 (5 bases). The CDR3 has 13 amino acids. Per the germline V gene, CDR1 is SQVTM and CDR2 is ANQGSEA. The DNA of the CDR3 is TGCAGCGCAATGGCAGGGATGGACTATAGCTACACCTTC. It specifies CSAMAGMDYSYTF.

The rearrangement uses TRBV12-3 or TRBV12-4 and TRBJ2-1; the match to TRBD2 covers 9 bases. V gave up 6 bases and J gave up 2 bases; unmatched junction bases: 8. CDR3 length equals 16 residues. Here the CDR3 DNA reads TGTGCCAGCAGCCGGACTAGCGAAAACCCCTACAATGAGCAGTTCTTC. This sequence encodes CASSRTSENPYNEQFF.

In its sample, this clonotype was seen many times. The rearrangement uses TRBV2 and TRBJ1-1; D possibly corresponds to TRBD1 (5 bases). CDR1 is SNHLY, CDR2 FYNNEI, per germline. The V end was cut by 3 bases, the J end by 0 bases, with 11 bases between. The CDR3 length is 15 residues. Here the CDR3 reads CASSDTGGMNTEAFF. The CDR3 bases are TGTGCCAGCAGTGACACGGGGGGAATGAACACTGAAGCTTTCTTT. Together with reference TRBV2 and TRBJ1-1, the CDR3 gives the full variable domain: EPEVTQTPSHQVTQMGQEVILRCVPISNHLYFYWYRQILGQKVEFLVSFYNNEISEKSEIFDDQFSVERPDGSNFTLKIRSTKLEDSAMYFCASSDTGGMNTEAFFGQGTRLTVV.

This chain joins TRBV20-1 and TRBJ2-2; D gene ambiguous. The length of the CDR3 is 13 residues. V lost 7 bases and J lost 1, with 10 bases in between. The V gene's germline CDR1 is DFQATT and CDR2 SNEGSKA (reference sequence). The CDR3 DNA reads TGCAGTGTCGGCGCTAGGAACACCGGGGAGCTGTTTTTT. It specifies CSVGARNTGELFF.

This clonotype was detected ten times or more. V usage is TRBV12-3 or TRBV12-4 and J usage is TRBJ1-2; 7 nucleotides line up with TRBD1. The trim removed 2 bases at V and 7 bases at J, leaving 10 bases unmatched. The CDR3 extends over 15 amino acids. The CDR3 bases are TGTGCCAGCAGTTTAAAAACAGGGGTGTTTGGTGGCTACACCTTC. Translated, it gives CASSLKTGVFGGYTF.

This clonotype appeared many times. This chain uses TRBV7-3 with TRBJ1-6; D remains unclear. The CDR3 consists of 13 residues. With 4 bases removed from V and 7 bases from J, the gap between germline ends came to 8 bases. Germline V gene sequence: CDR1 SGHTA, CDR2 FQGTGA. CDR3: CASSSVLNSPLHF. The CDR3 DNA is TGTGCCAGCAGCTCTGTCTTGAATTCACCCCTCCACTTT.

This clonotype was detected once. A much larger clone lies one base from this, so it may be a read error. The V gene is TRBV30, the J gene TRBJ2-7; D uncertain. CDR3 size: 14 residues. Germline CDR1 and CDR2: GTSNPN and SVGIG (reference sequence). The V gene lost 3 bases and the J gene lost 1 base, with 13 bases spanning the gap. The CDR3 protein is CAWSREPTSYEQYV. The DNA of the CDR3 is TGTGCCTGGAGCCGAGAGCCCACTTCCTACGAGCAGTACGTC.

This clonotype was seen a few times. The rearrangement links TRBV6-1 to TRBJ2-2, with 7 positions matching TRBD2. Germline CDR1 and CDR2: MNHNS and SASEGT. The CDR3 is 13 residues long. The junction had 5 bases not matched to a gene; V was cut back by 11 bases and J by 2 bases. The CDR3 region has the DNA TGTGCCGGCGGGAGAGCTAACACCGGGGAGCTGTTTTTT. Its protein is CAGGRANTGELFF.

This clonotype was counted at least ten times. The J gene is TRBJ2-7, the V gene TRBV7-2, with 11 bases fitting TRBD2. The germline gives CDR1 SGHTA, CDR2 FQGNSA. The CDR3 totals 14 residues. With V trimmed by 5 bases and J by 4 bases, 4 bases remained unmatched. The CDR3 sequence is CASSTGLAAYEQYF. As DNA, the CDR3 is TGTGCCAGCAGCACGGGACTAGCGGCGTACGAGCAGTACTTC. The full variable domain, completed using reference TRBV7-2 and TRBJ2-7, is GAGVSQSPSNKVTEKGKDVELRCDPISGHTALYWYRQSLGQGLEFLIYFQGNSAPDKSGLPSDRFSAERTGGSVSTLTIQRTQQEDSAVYLCASSTGLAAYEQYFGPGTRLTVT.

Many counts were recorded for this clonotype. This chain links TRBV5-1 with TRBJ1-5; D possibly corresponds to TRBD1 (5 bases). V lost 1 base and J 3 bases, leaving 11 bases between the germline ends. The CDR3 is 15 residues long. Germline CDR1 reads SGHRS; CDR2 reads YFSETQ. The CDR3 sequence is CASSLPGTDNQPQHF. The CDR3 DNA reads TGCGCCAGCAGCTTGCCGGGGACGGACAATCAGCCCCAGCATTTT.

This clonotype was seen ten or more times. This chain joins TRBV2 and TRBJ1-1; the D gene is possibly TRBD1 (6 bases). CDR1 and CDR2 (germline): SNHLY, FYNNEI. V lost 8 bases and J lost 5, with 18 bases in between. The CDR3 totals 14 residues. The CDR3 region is CASGGGGAGTEAFF. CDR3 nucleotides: TGTGCCAGCGGGGGGGGGGGCGCGGGGACTGAAGCTTTCTTT.

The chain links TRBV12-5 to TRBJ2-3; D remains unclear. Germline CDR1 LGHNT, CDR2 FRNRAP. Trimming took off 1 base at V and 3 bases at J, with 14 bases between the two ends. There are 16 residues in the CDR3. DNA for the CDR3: TGTGCTAGTGGTTTGGGAATTGGGGAAGAGACAGATACGCAGTATTTT. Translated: CASGLGIGEETDTQYF.

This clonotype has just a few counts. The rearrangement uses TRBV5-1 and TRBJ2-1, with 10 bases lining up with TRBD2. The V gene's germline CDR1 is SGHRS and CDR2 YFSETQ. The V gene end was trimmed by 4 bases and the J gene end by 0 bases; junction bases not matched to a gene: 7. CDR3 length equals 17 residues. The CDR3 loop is CASSLKREGLSYNEQFF. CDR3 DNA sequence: TGCGCCAGCAGCCTGAAGCGGGAGGGCCTCTCCTACAATGAGCAGTTCTTC.

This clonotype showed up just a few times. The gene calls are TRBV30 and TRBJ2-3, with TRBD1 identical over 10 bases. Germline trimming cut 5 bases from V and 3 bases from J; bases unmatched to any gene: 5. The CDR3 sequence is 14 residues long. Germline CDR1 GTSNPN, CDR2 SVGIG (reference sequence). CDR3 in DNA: TGTGCCTGGGACAGGGGGCAAGGGACAGATACGCAGTATTTT. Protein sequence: CAWDRGQGTDTQYF.

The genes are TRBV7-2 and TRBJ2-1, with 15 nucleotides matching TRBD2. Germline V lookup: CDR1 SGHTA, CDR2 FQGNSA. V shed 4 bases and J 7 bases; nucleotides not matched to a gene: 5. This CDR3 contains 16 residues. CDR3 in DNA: TGTGCCAGCAGCTCCAGGACTAGCGGGAGGGCTAATGAGCAGTTCTTC. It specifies CASSSRTSGRANEQFF.

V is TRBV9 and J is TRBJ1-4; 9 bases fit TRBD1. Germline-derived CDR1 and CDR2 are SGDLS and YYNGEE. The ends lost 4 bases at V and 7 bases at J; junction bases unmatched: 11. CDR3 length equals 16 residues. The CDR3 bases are TGTGCCAGCAGCTTAAATGCGGGACAGGGTAGTGAAAAACTGTTTTTT. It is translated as CASSLNAGQGSEKLFF.

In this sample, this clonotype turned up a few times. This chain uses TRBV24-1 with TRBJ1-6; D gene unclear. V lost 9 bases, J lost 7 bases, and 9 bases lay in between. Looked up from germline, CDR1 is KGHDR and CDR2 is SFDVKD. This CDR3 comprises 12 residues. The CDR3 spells CATPAENSPLHF. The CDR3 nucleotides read TGTGCCACCCCTGCCGAGAATTCACCCCTCCACTTT.

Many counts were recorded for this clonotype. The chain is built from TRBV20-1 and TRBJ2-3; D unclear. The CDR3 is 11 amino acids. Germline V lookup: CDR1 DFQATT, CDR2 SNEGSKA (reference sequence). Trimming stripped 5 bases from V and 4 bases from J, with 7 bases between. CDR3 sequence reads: CSASLSDTQYF. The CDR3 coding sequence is TGCAGTGCTTCACTTTCAGATACGCAGTATTTT.

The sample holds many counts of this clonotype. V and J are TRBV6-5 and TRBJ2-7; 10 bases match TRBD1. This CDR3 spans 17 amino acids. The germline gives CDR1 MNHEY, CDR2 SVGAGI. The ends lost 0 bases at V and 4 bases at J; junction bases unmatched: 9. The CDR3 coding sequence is TGTGCCAGCAGTTACTCTAGCTGGACAGGGGGATCTTACGAGCAGTACTTC. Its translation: CASSYSSWTGGSYEQYF.

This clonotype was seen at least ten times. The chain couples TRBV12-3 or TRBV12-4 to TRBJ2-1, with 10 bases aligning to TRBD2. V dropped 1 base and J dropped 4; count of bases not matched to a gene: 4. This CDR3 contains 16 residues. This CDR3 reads CASSLGAGGAYNEQFF. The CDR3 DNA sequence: TGTGCCAGCAGTTTAGGAGCGGGAGGGGCGTACAATGAGCAGTTCTTC.

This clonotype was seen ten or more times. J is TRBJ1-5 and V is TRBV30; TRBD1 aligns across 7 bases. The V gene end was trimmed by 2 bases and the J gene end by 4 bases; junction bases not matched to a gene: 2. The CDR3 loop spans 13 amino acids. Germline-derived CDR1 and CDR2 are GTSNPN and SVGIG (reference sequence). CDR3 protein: CAWSTGVNQPQHF. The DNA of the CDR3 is TGTGCCTGGAGTACAGGGGTAAATCAGCCCCAGCATTTT. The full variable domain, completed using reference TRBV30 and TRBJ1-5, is SQTIHQWPATLVQPVGSPLSLECTVEGTSNPNLYWYRQAAGRGLQLLFYSVGIGQISSEVPQNLSASRPQDRQFILSSKKLLLSDSGFYLCAWSTGVNQPQHFGDGTRLSIL.

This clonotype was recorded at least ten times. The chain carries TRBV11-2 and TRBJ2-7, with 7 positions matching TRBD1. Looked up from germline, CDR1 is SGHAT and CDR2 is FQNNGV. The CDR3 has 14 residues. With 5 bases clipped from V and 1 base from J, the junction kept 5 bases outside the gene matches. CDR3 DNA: TGTGCCAGCAGCCCCAGGGGGTGGTCCTACGAGCAGTACGTC. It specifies CASSPRGWSYEQYV.

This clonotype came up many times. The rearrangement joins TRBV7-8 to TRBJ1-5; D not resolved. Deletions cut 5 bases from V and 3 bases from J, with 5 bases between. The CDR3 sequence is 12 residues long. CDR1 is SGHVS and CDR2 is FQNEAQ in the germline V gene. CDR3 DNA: TGTGCCAGCAGCCTGCCCAATCAGCCCCAGCATTTT. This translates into CASSLPNQPQHF.

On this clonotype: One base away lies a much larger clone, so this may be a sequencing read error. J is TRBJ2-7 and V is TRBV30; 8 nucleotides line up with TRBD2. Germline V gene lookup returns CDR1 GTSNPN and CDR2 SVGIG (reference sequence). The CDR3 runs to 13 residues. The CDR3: CARSVVSGSEQYF. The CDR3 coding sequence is TGTGCCAGGAGCGTCGTGAGCGGGAGTGAGCAGTACTTC.

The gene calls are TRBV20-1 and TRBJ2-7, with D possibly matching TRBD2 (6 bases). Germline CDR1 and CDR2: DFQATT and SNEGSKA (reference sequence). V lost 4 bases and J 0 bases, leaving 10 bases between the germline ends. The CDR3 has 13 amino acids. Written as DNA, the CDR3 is TGCAGTGCTACGGGACTGGGCTCCTACGAGCAGTACGTC. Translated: CSATGLGSYEQYV.

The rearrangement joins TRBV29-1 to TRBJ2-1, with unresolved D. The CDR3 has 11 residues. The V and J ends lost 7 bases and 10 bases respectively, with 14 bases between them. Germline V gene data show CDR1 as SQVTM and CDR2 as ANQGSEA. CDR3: CSGEFEAEQFF. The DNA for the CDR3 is TGCAGCGGCGAATTTGAAGCCGAGCAGTTCTTC.

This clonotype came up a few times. The CDR3 coding sequence is TGTGCCAGTAGTACGCAGGGTGGGTACGAGCAGTACTTC. Its translation is CASSTQGGYEQYF. V usage is TRBV19 and J usage is TRBJ2-7; possibly TRBD1 for D (5 bases). Trimming took off 4 bases at V and 4 bases at J, with 11 bases between the two ends. This CDR3 is 13 amino acids long. Per germline, CDR1 LNHDA and CDR2 SQIVND (reference sequence).

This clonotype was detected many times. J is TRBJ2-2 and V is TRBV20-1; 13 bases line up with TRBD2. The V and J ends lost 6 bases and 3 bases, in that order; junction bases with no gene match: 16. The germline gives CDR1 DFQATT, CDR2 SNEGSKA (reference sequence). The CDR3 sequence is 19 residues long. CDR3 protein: CSAGGGTSGTTRHTGELFF. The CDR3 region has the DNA TGCAGTGCAGGGGGGGGGACTAGCGGGACGACGAGACACACCGGGGAGCTGTTTTTT.